These 19 T cell receptor beta chains were all obtained from the same sample, sequenced in a study of blood T cell repertoires in COVID-19. TCRdb keeps only in-frame clones here, not all; method: immunoSEQ multiplex PCR. The sample holds 55,000 to 80,000 clones, around 83% seen once. Sequenced sample: peripheral blood. These receptors were obtained from a human donor in a cohort sampled during active COVID-19.

The chain recombines TRBV5-1 with TRBJ1-1; D is uncertain. Looked up from germline, CDR1 is SGHRS and CDR2 is YFSETQ. V lost 4 bases, J lost 4 bases, and 5 bases lay in between. The CDR3 sequence is 11 residues long. The DNA of the CDR3 is TGCGCCAGCAGCGACTTCACTGAAGCTTTCTTT. Translation: CASSDFTEAFF.

The CDR3 DNA is TGCGCCAGCAGGTCTCGCCGAGCGGGGGGGCGCTCCTACGAGCAGTACTTC. Protein product: CASRSRRAGGRSYEQYF. This rearrangement joins TRBV4-1 to TRBJ2-7, with 10 bases matching TRBD2. Per germline, CDR1 MGHRA and CDR2 YSYEKL. V lost 6 bases and J lost 0; bases outside the gene matches: 11. This CDR3 spans 17 amino acids.

This clone was observed a single time. The chain is built from TRBV27 and TRBJ2-7; TRBD1 might be the D (5 bases). Trimming removed 0 bases from V and 2 bases from J, with 11 bases in between. Germline values: CDR1 MNHEY, CDR2 SMNVEV (reference sequence). The CDR3 runs 15 residues. The CDR3 spells CASSLSRAATYEQYF. For the CDR3, the DNA is TGTGCCAGCAGTTTATCCAGGGCCGCAACCTACGAGCAGTACTTC.

This clone was observed a single time. The chain uses TRBV7-9 and TRBJ1-4, with TRBD1 matching 10 bases. The J segment lost 8 bases and the V segment lost 1 base, leaving 4 bases of the junction unmatched. The CDR3 is 15 amino acids. CDR1 SEHNR and CDR2 FQNEAQ come from the germline V gene (reference sequence). DNA for the CDR3: TGTGCCAGCAGCTTAGGACAGGGGGCTGCGGAAAAACTGTTTTTT. Its translation: CASSLGQGAAEKLFF.

The table lists this clone with a few counts. V gene TRBV29-1 combines with J gene TRBJ1-1; TRBD1 might be the D (6 bases). The germline V gene encodes CDR1 SQVTM and CDR2 ANQGSEA. There are 14 residues in the CDR3. With 6 bases removed from V and 6 bases from J, the gap between germline ends came to 20 bases. CDR3 sequence reads: CSVYYVGAPSEAFF. For the CDR3, the DNA is TGCAGCGTCTATTATGTGGGGGCCCCGTCTGAAGCTTTCTTT.

The chain has TRBV2 and TRBJ2-5; TRBD2 is a possible D gene (5 bases). V dropped 11 bases and J dropped 2 bases, with 12 bases sitting between them. Germline-derived CDR1 and CDR2 are SNHLY and FYNNEI. The CDR3 loop spans 12 amino acids. The CDR3 protein is CASLATQETQYF. The CDR3 DNA reads as TGTGCCTCTCTAGCAACTCAAGAGACCCAGTACTTC.

This clone was seen only a few times. The genes are TRBV2 and TRBJ1-5; a weak D match, TRBD1 (5 bases). This CDR3 has 14 residues. Trimming took 7 bases from V and 1 from J, leaving 11 bases between them. Per the germline V gene, CDR1 is SNHLY and CDR2 is FYNNEI. CDR3 in amino acids: CASTYGGSNQPQHF. CDR3 in DNA: TGTGCCAGCACTTACGGGGGGAGCAATCAGCCCCAGCATTTT.

This clone was detected only once. Its ends do not fully match the called genes, so a read error is possible. The V and J genes are TRBV25-1 and TRBJ1-1; a weak D match, TRBD1 (5 bases). The CDR3 has 13 amino acids. Germline loops: CDR1 MGHDK, CDR2 SYGVNS. The CDR3 coding sequence is TGTGCCAGCAGTGAATATTCAGGGACTGAGGCTTTCTTT. Encoded protein: CASSEYSGTEAFF.

The chain employs TRBV28 and TRBJ2-6; a weak D match, TRBD2 (7 bases). The CDR3 consists of 15 residues. V was cut by 8 bases and J by 5 bases, with 16 bases left in between. Germline CDR1 and CDR2: MDHEN and SYDVKM. The chain's CDR3 is CASGTQGTRANVLTF. In DNA, the CDR3 is TGTGCCAGCGGTACCCAGGGGACTAGGGCCAACGTCCTGACTTTC. Looking up the rest from reference TRBV28 and TRBJ2-6 gives the full variable domain: DVKVTQSSRYLVKRTGEKVFLECVQDMDHENMFWYRQDPGLGLRLIYFSYDVKMKEKGDIPEGYSVSREKKERFSLILESASTNQTSMYLCASGTQGTRANVLTFGAGSRLTVL.

The J gene is TRBJ2-1, the V gene TRBV5-6; 9 bases agree with TRBD2. This CDR3 contains 16 residues. Germline assignment: CDR1 SGHDT and CDR2 YYEEEE. V was pared by 0 bases and J by 4 bases, with 5 bases of the junction left unmatched. CDR3 in DNA: TGTGCCAGCAGCTTGGCCCCTAGCGGGGTATACAATGAGCAGTTCTTC. Translation: CASSLAPSGVYNEQFF.

The CDR3 protein is CASSASGGPTYGYTF. In nucleotides, the CDR3 is TGTGCCAGCAGCGCTTCAGGGGGGCCAACTTATGGCTACACCTTC. The V gene is TRBV6-5, the J gene TRBJ1-2, with TRBD1 identical over 7 bases. V lost 6 bases to trimming and J lost 5 bases; unmatched junction nucleotides: 12. Looked up from germline, CDR1 is MNHEY and CDR2 is SVGAGI. The CDR3 sequence is 15 residues long.

The genes are TRBV15 and TRBJ2-6; possible D gene TRBD1, 5 bases. CDR1 is LNHNV, CDR2 YYDKDF, per germline (reference sequence). This CDR3 has 15 residues. Trimming took off 1 base at V and 1 base at J, with 5 bases between the two ends. The CDR3 sequence: CATSRAGSGANVLTF. The CDR3 DNA sequence: TGTGCCACCAGCAGAGCAGGGTCTGGGGCCAACGTCCTGACTTTC. Full variable domain (missing parts from reference TRBV15 and TRBJ2-6): DAMVIQNPRYQVTQFGKPVTLSCSQTLNHNVMYWYQQKSSQAPKLLFHYYDKDFNNEADTPDNFQSRRPNTSFCFLDIRSPGLGDTAMYLCATSRAGSGANVLTFGAGSRLTVL.

This chain uses TRBV7-2 with TRBJ2-7, with 9 positions matching TRBD1. Germline V gene lookup returns CDR1 SGHTA and CDR2 FQGNSA. The CDR3 contains 15 residues. The V and J ends lost 5 bases and 6 bases, in that order; junction bases with no gene match: 11. The CDR3, as DNA: TGTGCCAGCAGCGCCATTGGACAGGGGCAGGGCGAGCAGTACTTC. This gives the protein CASSAIGQGQGEQYF.

V gene TRBV5-1 combines with J gene TRBJ1-5, with D tentatively TRBD1 (6 bases). The germline V gene encodes CDR1 SGHRS and CDR2 YFSETQ. This CDR3 spans 15 amino acids. V was shortened by 0 bases and J by 5 bases, with 12 bases between the two germline ends. CDR3 loop: CASSLETGPHQPQHF. The CDR3 DNA reads as TGCGCCAGCAGCTTGGAAACAGGGCCCCATCAGCCCCAGCATTTT.

In this sample, this clone turned up once. The chain combines TRBV5-8 with TRBJ1-2, with D unclear. V gave up 1 base and J gave up 2 bases, with 6 bases separating them. This CDR3 is built from 13 residues. Germline-derived CDR1 and CDR2 are SGHTS and YDEGEE. The CDR3 DNA follows: TGTGCCAGCAGCTTGTCGGGGAACTATGGCTACACCTTC. It codes for CASSLSGNYGYTF.

The rearrangement joins TRBV25-1 to TRBJ1-5, with 9 bases lining up with TRBD1. Germline CDR1 and CDR2: MGHDK and SYGVNS. V was clipped by 5 bases and J by 0 bases; unmatched bases: 8. This CDR3 spans 17 amino acids. CDR3 protein: CASSWDRDSYSNQPQHF. The CDR3 DNA reads as TGTGCCAGCAGTTGGGACAGGGATTCTTATAGCAATCAGCCCCAGCATTTT.

The genes are TRBV6-5 and TRBJ1-4; D is undetermined. There are 13 residues in the CDR3. Trimming took 7 bases from V and 0 from J, leaving 6 bases between them. Looked up from germline, CDR1 is MNHEY and CDR2 is SVGAGI. The CDR3 spells CASNTATNEKLFF. The CDR3, as DNA: TGTGCCAGCAATACAGCAACTAATGAAAAACTGTTTTTT.

This clone was detected a few times. This chain links TRBV19 with TRBJ1-5, with D possibly matching TRBD1 (5 bases). The CDR3 is 15 amino acids. Germline CDR1 LNHDA, CDR2 SQIVND (reference sequence). V was trimmed by 7 bases and J by 5 bases, leaving 18 bases between them. The CDR3 is CASTTGSGNYQPQHF. In nucleotides, the CDR3 is TGTGCCAGTACCACAGGTTCTGGAAACTATCAGCCCCAGCATTTT.

V gene TRBV5-1 combines with J gene TRBJ1-1; D unresolved. The germline V and J ends were trimmed by 2 bases and 0 bases, with 8 bases remaining between them. Germline V gene sequence: CDR1 SGHRS, CDR2 YFSETQ. The CDR3 is 14 residues long. For the CDR3, the DNA is TGCGCCAGCAGCTTAGAGCCCATGAACACTGAAGCTTTCTTT. This codes for CASSLEPMNTEAFF.